This entry concerns a single T cell receptor beta chain. Its target is unknown. The sample is drawn from a study of cytomegalovirus exposure and HLA in healthy donors. V lost 2 bases, J lost 8 bases, and 12 bases lay in between. The CDR3 has 13 amino acids. Germline V CDR1 and CDR2: MNHEY, SVGAGI. Study findings and constraints: When analyzed later, a missense DCLRE1C variant was found to be linked to TCR beta V- and J-gene trimming. A later analysis linked about 17,000 TCR beta sequences to HLA alleles at 0.05 false discovery rate.

The PCR made use of 60 Vbeta and 13 Jbeta primers. Measured with immunoSEQ multiplex PCR; TCRdb has only the in-frame clones, and not every one. The sample consists of about 190,000 clones, about 80% of them appearing once. Sequences were obtained from PBMCs. The receptor comes from a woman aged 18-30 years in good health and CMV-seropositive. The J gene is TRBJ1-2, the V gene TRBV6-5; tentative D call: TRBD1 (5 bases). CDR3 coding DNA: TGTGCCAGCAGTTACACAGGAGGGGAAGGCTACACCTTC. The encoded protein is CASSYTGGEGYTF.